The clone carrying this T cell receptor (beta chain) showed up just a few times. One end of the junction is discordant with germline, which a read error may explain. The data belong to a study of blood T cell repertoires in COVID-19. About the study: Whether acute or convalescent, the COVID-19 samples came from the United States, Italy and Spain. T cells, B-cell-depleted T cells, or PBMCs provided the cDNA or gDNA that served as material.

This CDR3 comprises 12 residues. Germline assignment: CDR1 SGHTA and CDR2 FQGNSA. As processed by the authors: Reference gene primer amplification gave nucleated cell count estimates. Clones were read by immunoSEQ multiplex PCR, and TCRdb kept only the in-frame ones, dropping some. The V and J calls and clone size come from that table; D and trimming were worked out from the DNA. The data hold around 60,000 clones, with approximately 90% observed a single time. This sequence originates from a woman older than 75 with acute or convalescent COVID-19. This chain joins TRBV7-2 and TRBJ2-4, with 13 bases lining up with TRBD2. Sequencing input: peripheral blood. The CDR3 DNA reads as TGTGCCAGCAGCCACCAGACTAGCGGGAGGAACTTC. Translated, it gives CASSHQTSGRNF.